This entry features one T cell receptor (beta chain) sequence. The CDR3 consists of 13 residues. The V gene lost 8 bases and the J gene lost 4 bases, with 12 bases spanning the gap. Germline assignment: CDR1 SGHTA and CDR2 FQGTGA. The data were taken from a study of T cell responses to AZD1222 COVID-19 vaccine. The table came from immunoSEQ multiplex PCR; TCRdb's copy has only in-frame clones and leaves some out. The table records approximately 140,000 clones, roughly 80% of them present only once. Sequencing was performed on peripheral blood, taken on day 0 of MenACWY control vaccination. V usage is TRBV7-3 and J usage is TRBJ1-3; D is uncertain. This clonotype was obtained from an adult in good health. The CDR3 is CASRNPLGNTIYF. CDR3 nucleotides: TGTGCCAGCCGCAACCCCTTGGGAAACACCATATATTTT.